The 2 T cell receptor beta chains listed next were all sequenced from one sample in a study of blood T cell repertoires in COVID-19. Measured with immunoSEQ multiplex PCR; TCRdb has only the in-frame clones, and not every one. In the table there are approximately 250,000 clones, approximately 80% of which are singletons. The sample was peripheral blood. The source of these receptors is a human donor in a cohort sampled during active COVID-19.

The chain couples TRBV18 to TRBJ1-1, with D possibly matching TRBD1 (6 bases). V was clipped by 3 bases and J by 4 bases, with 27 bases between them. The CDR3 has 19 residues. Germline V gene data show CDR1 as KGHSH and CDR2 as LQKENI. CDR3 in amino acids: CASSPLGEGVGARSTEAFF. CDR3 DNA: TGTGCCAGCTCACCGCTCGGTGAAGGGGTGGGGGCGAGGTCCACTGAAGCTTTCTTT.

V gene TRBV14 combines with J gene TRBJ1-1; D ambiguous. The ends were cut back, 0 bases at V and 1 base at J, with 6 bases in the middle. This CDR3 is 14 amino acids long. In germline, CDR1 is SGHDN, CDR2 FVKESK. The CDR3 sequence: CASSQEYPNTEAFF. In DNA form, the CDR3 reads TGTGCCAGCAGCCAAGAATATCCGAACACTGAAGCTTTCTTT.